Each of the 21 T cell receptor beta chains below was sequenced from the same sample in a study of regulatory T cells in long-lasting Graves disease. Described time point: persistent/refractory GD, antithyroid drugs over 5 years with positive TRAb. The TCR library used RNA extracted from PBMCs. Sequencing libraries for TCR beta were prepared with iRepertoire HTBI primers and Arm-PCR of CDR3 regions. TCRdb re-derived calls from the multiplex PCR reads in MiXCR, one entry per CDR3 protein. This repertoire shows 700,000 or so distinct CDR3 sequences, 25% to 35% found once; its top ten account for roughly 41%. Sequences were derived from peripheral blood mononuclear cells (PBMCs), sampled when the disease was refractory, from a patient treated with antithyroid drugs. These receptors all stem from a female donor with Graves disease.

This clonotype was seen more than once but under ten times. The CDR3 DNA reads TGTGCCAGCACCCCGCGGGGCGAAGCAGGTCAGCCCCAGCATTTT. It encodes CASTPRGEAGQPQHF. The V and J genes are TRBV12-3 or TRBV12-4 and TRBJ1-5; D may be TRBD1 (5 bases). The V gene lost 7 bases and the J gene lost 6 bases, with 19 bases spanning the gap. The CDR3 spans 15 residues.

The rearrangement links TRBV19 to TRBJ2-2; no firm D call. The CDR3 length is 15 residues. CDR1 is LNHDA, CDR2 SQIVND, per germline (reference sequence). Trimming pared 4 bases from V and 0 bases from J, leaving 9 bases between. In DNA form, the CDR3 reads TGTGCCAGTAGTAGTTCCCCTCCGAACACCGGGGAGCTGTTTTTT. This codes for CASSSSPPNTGELFF.

V gene TRBV20-1 combines with J gene TRBJ2-7, with 9 bases that match TRBD1. CDR1 is DFQATT, CDR2 SNEGSKA, per germline (reference sequence). The CDR3 sequence is 14 residues long. Trimming cost V 6 bases and J 6 bases; bases outside gene matches: 12. The CDR3: CSAPRWGQGAEQYF. CDR3 DNA sequence: TGCAGTGCCCCCCGGTGGGGACAGGGTGCCGAGCAGTACTTC.

The rearrangement links TRBV27 to TRBJ1-1; 11 nucleotides line up with TRBD1. The germline CDR1 and CDR2 sequences are MNHEY and SMNVEV (reference sequence). CDR3 length: 17 residues. Trimming cost V 5 bases and J 4 bases; bases outside gene matches: 12. CDR3 in amino acids: CASSLYRDRGASTEAFF. CDR3 sequence (DNA): TGTGCCAGCAGTCTCTACCGGGACAGGGGGGCTAGCACTGAAGCTTTCTTT.

This clonotype occurred a few times. The genes are TRBV29-1 and TRBJ1-1; D gene unclear. Trimming cost V 3 bases and J 0 bases, with 5 bases left between them. The CDR3 is 12 amino acids. Germline CDR1 and CDR2: SQVTM and ANQGSEA. The CDR3 spells CSVDEVNTEAFF. The CDR3 bases are TGCAGCGTTGATGAGGTGAACACTGAAGCTTTCTTT.

This clonotype was detected only a few times. The chain has TRBV10-3 and TRBJ1-2; 7 nucleotides agree with TRBD1. The germline CDR1 and CDR2 sequences are ENHRY and SYGVKD. The trim removed 7 bases at V and 9 bases at J, leaving 5 bases unmatched. The CDR3 length is 11 residues. CDR3 protein: CAINRDSRYTF. Here the CDR3 DNA reads TGTGCCATCAATAGGGACAGCCGCTACACCTTC.

This clonotype was seen more than once but under ten times. The chain has TRBV29-1 and TRBJ1-1; D remains ambiguous. Trimming shortened V by 8 bases and J by 6 bases, and 19 bases separated the two germline ends. This CDR3 region has 13 residues. Per germline, CDR1 SQVTM and CDR2 ANQGSEA. The CDR3 sequence is CSQMPGGSPEAFF. The CDR3 DNA reads as TGCAGCCAGATGCCGGGAGGTTCGCCTGAAGCTTTCTTT. Variable domain in full (rest from reference TRBV29-1 and TRBJ1-1): SAVISQKPSRDICQRGTSLTIQCQVDSQVTMMFWYRQQPGQSLTLIATANQGSEATYESGFVIDKFPISRPNLTFSTLTVSNMSPEDSSIYLCSQMPGGSPEAFFGQGTRLTVV.

This chain joins TRBV20-1 and TRBJ2-5; 11 bases are a match to TRBD2. Trimming at V came to 3 bases and at J to 2 bases, leaving 8 bases not matched to a gene. CDR1 is DFQATT and CDR2 is SNEGSKA in the germline V gene (reference sequence). This CDR3 is 16 amino acids long. The CDR3 nucleotides are TGCAGTGCTAGTCGGAGGACTAGCGGGTCTCAAGAGACCCAGTACTTC. Its translation: CSASRRTSGSQETQYF.

The chain employs TRBV7-9 and TRBJ1-4, with D unresolved. There are 14 residues in the CDR3. Germline loops: CDR1 SEHNR, CDR2 FQNEAQ (reference sequence). V gave up 1 base and J gave up 8 bases, with 11 bases separating them. The CDR3: CASSLVGGNEKLFF. DNA for the CDR3: TGTGCCAGCAGCTTAGTAGGAGGGAACGAAAAACTGTTTTTT.

This chain links TRBV9 with TRBJ2-2, with D unresolved. The CDR3 loop spans 15 amino acids. With 1 base removed from V and 0 bases from J, the gap between germline ends came to 7 bases. Germline CDR1 is SGDLS and CDR2 is YYNGEE. CDR3 DNA: TGTGCCAGCAGCGTATGGGGTGCGAACACCGGGGAGCTGTTTTTT. This encodes CASSVWGANTGELFF.

This clonotype was seen a handful of times. One end of the junction varies from germline; a read error may be responsible. The chain is built from TRBV18 and TRBJ1-2; D unclear. The CDR3 covers 13 residues. Germline V gives CDR1 KGHSH, CDR2 LQKENI. CDR3 sequence (DNA): TGTGCCAGCTCACCGGGTGGCAGCAGAACCTCCAATTTC. Translation: CASSPGGSRTSNF.

The chain combines TRBV12-5 with TRBJ2-5; D is possibly TRBD1 (5 bases). This CDR3 is 14 amino acids long. Trimming removed 6 bases from V and 5 bases from J, with 16 bases in between. The germline V gene has CDR1 LGHNT and CDR2 FRNRAP. The CDR3: CASGPWGRMETQYF. The CDR3 nucleotides read TGTGCTAGTGGCCCCTGGGGCAGGATGGAGACCCAGTACTTC.

This clonotype was seen ten or more times. The V gene is TRBV2, the J gene TRBJ1-5; a possible D gene is TRBD1 (5 bases). V lost 8 bases to trimming and J lost 5 bases, with 16 bases between them. This CDR3 is 14 amino acids long. Germline CDR1 and CDR2: SNHLY and FYNNEI. Here the CDR3 reads CASGETAEYQPQHF. The CDR3 DNA reads TGTGCCAGCGGGGAGACAGCCGAGTATCAGCCCCAGCATTTT.

This clonotype was found a few times. The chain couples TRBV5-1 to TRBJ1-6; maybe TRBD1 (5 bases). Per germline, CDR1 SGHRS and CDR2 YFSETQ. The length of the CDR3 is 13 residues. The V end was cut by 2 bases, the J end by 7 bases, with 7 bases between. CDR3 amino acids: CASSLQENSPLHF. CDR3 sequence (DNA): TGCGCCAGCAGCTTACAGGAGAATTCACCCCTCCACTTT.

The sample holds a few counts of this clonotype. This chain links TRBV20-1 with TRBJ2-3; 7 positions agree with TRBD2. With V trimmed by 6 bases and J by 1 base, 7 bases remained unmatched. There are 14 residues in the CDR3. Germline CDR1 is DFQATT and CDR2 is SNEGSKA (reference sequence). The DNA of the CDR3 is TGCAGTGCGACCCTAGCGGACCGCACAGATACGCAGTATTTT. Translation gives CSATLADRTDTQYF.

This clonotype occurred many times. This chain uses TRBV28 with TRBJ1-2; D might be TRBD1 (6 bases). Germline V gives CDR1 MDHEN, CDR2 SYDVKM. There are 13 residues in the CDR3. V was pared by 4 bases and J by 1 base, with 7 bases between. CDR3 nucleotide sequence: TGTGCCAGCAGTTACAGGGTTAACTATGGCTACACCTTC. Residues: CASSYRVNYGYTF.

V usage is TRBV7-9 and J usage is TRBJ2-5; tentative D call: TRBD1 (5 bases). Germline V lookup: CDR1 SEHNR, CDR2 FQNEAQ (reference sequence). The CDR3 runs to 15 residues. Trimming stripped 4 bases from V and 2 bases from J, with 14 bases between. The CDR3 spells CASSSLTGFQETQYF. CDR3 coding DNA: TGTGCCAGCAGCTCTCTCACAGGTTTTCAAGAGACCCAGTACTTC.

This clonotype was counted between two and nine times. J is TRBJ2-5 and V is TRBV28, with D possibly TRBD1 on 6 matching bases. The CDR3 has 16 amino acids. Per germline, CDR1 MDHEN and CDR2 SYDVKM. Between the trimmed V and J ends, which lost 3 bases and 3 bases, there was a span of 17 bases. The CDR3 DNA follows: TGTGCCAGCAGTTTCGGCAGCAGGACAGCAGAAGAGACCCAGTACTTC. This sequence encodes CASSFGSRTAEETQYF.

This clonotype appeared a few times. V usage is TRBV3-1 and J usage is TRBJ2-4, with D unclear. This CDR3 spans 14 amino acids. Trimming removed 4 bases from V and 1 base from J, with 8 bases in between. The V gene's germline CDR1 is LGHDT and CDR2 YNNKEL (reference sequence). CDR3 nucleotide sequence: TGTGCCAGCAGCCCCGCGATCGCCAAAAACATTCAGTACTTC. Translation gives CASSPAIAKNIQYF.

Notes on this clonotype: Relative to the germline gene, one junction end is altered; a read error may explain this. This chain connects TRBV6-1 to TRBJ1-1, with TRBD1 as a possible D gene (6 bases). The V gene's germline CDR1 is MNHNS and CDR2 SASEGT. The CDR3 covers 14 residues. CDR3 sequence reads: CAGSRHRENTEAFF. In DNA, the CDR3 is TGTGCCGGCAGTCGACACAGGGAGAACACTGAAGCTTTCTTT.

The table lists this clonotype with a few counts. The genes are TRBV30 and TRBJ1-4; no firm D call. Germline V gene sequence: CDR1 GTSNPN, CDR2 SVGIG (reference sequence). The CDR3 has 15 residues. Trimming stripped 0 bases from V and 3 bases from J, with 11 bases between. CDR3 coding DNA: TGTGCCTGGAGTGTACAATGGCCTTCTAATGAAAAACTGTTTTTT. Translation gives CAWSVQWPSNEKLFF.